This T cell receptor beta chain is from a study of T cell responses to AZD1222 COVID-19 vaccine. Profiled with immunoSEQ multiplex PCR; TCRdb holds only in-frame clones, not every one. The sample gives approximately 200,000 clones, about 89% of which show up once; under 4% is in the top ten. CDR3 length: 17 residues. Germline trimming cut 6 bases from V and 3 bases from J; bases unmatched to any gene: 15. Germline CDR1 and CDR2: SGHAT and FQNNGV. The clonotype comes from an adult who received the AZD1222 COVID-19 vaccine. The specimen comprised peripheral blood, sampled 28 days after the second AZD1222 dose. This chain connects TRBV11-2 to TRBJ2-3; 7 positions agree with TRBD2. Here the CDR3 reads CASRSLRLAPTTDTQYF. DNA for the CDR3: TGTGCCAGCAGATCACTCAGACTAGCCCCAACGACAGATACGCAGTATTTT.